The T cell receptor beta chain described here comes from a study of T cell changes during pregnancy in multiple sclerosis (dated by TCRdb to the late 2010s). Some background on the complete study: The study examined how the T cell repertoire changed over the course of pregnancy in women with multiple sclerosis.

Details on this clone: This clone's antigen is unknown. Base-call qualities are not available, and no considerably larger clone is one nucleotide away.

Libraries were constructed by the immunoSEQ multiplex PCR assay. TCRdb re-hosts the immuneACCESS table, in-frame sequences only. Its copies lack some clones; in the studies checked, an unresolved V gene accounts for under half of them, and the cause for the rest is not known. Counted in this sample were roughly 40,000 clones; about 90% of them appeared once. Around 0.78% of the sample rests with the top ten. The germline V gene sets CDR1 to SGHTA and CDR2 to FQGNSA. Germline trimming: 7 bases from V, 5 bases from J; junction bases outside gene matches: 7. CDR3 length: 13 amino acids, cysteine to phenylalanine. Just CDR3 DNA is preserved here, 39 bases in frame from base 1.

This specimen consisted of CD4+ T cells from peripheral blood mononuclear cells, obtained before pregnancy. Recombination connected TRBV7-2 to TRBJ2-5, with 7 bases in between that match TRBD1. The sequence was obtained from a female donor with multiple sclerosis, enrolled in a pregnancy study. The CDR3 has the sequence CASKEGARETQYF. The DNA is as follows: TGTGCCAGCAAAGAGGGGGCACGGGAGACCCAGTACTTC.